What follows are 9 T cell receptor beta chains derived from one specimen sequenced in a study of T cells in localized non-small cell lung cancer. Sequencing used immunoSEQ multiplex PCR; TCRdb keeps in-frame clones, though not all of them. The sample shows a few thousand clones, roughly 29% of them seen only once. Sequencing was performed on lung tumor tissue, taken before any cancer treatment. These receptors were obtained from a woman aged 40 to 75 with stage I squamous cell lung carcinoma.

The V gene is TRBV29-1, the J gene TRBJ2-7, with 9 bases fitting TRBD1. V was pared by 6 bases and J by 2 bases, with 5 bases of the junction left unmatched. The CDR3 runs 13 residues. Germline CDR1 is SQVTM and CDR2 is ANQGSEA. The CDR3 nucleotides read TGCAGCGTGGTCGGGACAGGGACCTACGAGCAGTACTTC. This codes for CSVVGTGTYEQYF.

This clone was counted a few times. This sequence joins TRBV8-2 and TRBJ2-1; TRBD2, the table's D call, lacks a check against the DNA. TRBV8-2 is shown as a pseudogene. The CDR3 length is 15 residues. DNA for the CDR3: TGTGCCAGCAGTTCCCTAGCGGGGGCTTACAATGAGCAGTTCTTC. This gives the protein CASSSLAGAYNEQFF.

The chain has TRBV19 and TRBJ1-5; 10 nucleotides align to TRBD1. The CDR3 extends over 14 amino acids. J was trimmed by 2 bases and V by 5 bases; bases with no gene match: 0. Germline V gene sequence: CDR1 LNHDA, CDR2 SQIVND (reference sequence). DNA of the CDR3: TGTGCCAGTAGTGGGACAGGGGGCAATCAGCCCCAGCATTTT. This gives the protein CASSGTGGNQPQHF. The whole variable domain, filled in from reference TRBV19 and TRBJ1-5, reads DGGITQSPKYLFRKEGQNVTLSCEQNLNHDAMYWYRQDPGQGLRLIYYSQIVNDFQKGDIAEGYSVSREKKESFPLTVTSAQKNPTAFYLCASSGTGGNQPQHFGDGTRLSIL.

The J gene is TRBJ2-7, the V gene TRBV28, with 7 positions matching TRBD1. This CDR3 comprises 12 residues. CDR1 and CDR2 (germline): MDHEN, SYDVKM. V shed 7 bases, J shed 3 bases, and the junction held 3 bases outside the gene matches. The CDR3 DNA is TGTGCCAGCAAGACAGGGAACTACGAGCAGTACTTC. Its protein is CASKTGNYEQYF.

V and J are TRBV30 and TRBJ2-6; no reliable D call. Trimming left V 2 bases short and J 0 bases short, with 2 bases between. This CDR3 region has 13 residues. Germline V gene sequence: CDR1 GTSNPN, CDR2 SVGIG (reference sequence). In DNA form, the CDR3 reads TGTGCCTGGAGTACCTCTGGGGCCAACGTCCTGACTTTC. Amino acids: CAWSTSGANVLTF.

Within the sample, this clone is medium-sized. The V call is TRBV6-8, the J call TRBJ1-5; D unresolved. Germline lookup yields CDR1 MNHGY and CDR2 SAAAGT. This CDR3 is built from 14 residues. Trimming left V 6 bases short and J 1 base short, with 10 bases between. DNA of the CDR3: TGTGCCAGCAGAGTTAGCAAGAGCAATCAGCCCCAGCATTTT. This sequence encodes CASRVSKSNQPQHF.

The table lists this clone with a count of one. The CDR3 bases are TGTGCCAGCTCACCACCACCAGGGGCCTCCTACGAGCAGTACTTC. This translates into CASSPPPGASYEQYF. The rearrangement joins TRBV18 to TRBJ2-7; D is possibly TRBD1 (6 bases). This CDR3 comprises 15 residues. The V end lost 0 bases, the J end lost 0 bases, and 9 bases lay between the germline ends. Germline V gene data show CDR1 as KGHSH and CDR2 as LQKENI.

This chain links TRBV19 with TRBJ2-5; TRBD2 aligns across 14 bases. The CDR3 extends over 18 amino acids. V lost 2 bases to trimming and J lost 10 bases; unmatched junction nucleotides: 15. Germline V lookup: CDR1 LNHDA, CDR2 SQIVND (reference sequence). The CDR3 spells CASSIQGVGLAGGLSQYF. The CDR3 DNA is TGTGCCAGTAGTATACAGGGGGTCGGACTAGCGGGAGGCCTGAGCCAGTACTTC.

The chain has TRBV18 and TRBJ1-4, with a possible D match to TRBD1 (5 bases). Trimming removed 6 bases at V and 8 bases at J, with 19 bases between. This CDR3 has 15 residues. The germline V gene has CDR1 KGHSH and CDR2 LQKENI. The CDR3 reads CASSPIRDAEEKLFF. The CDR3 region has the DNA TGTGCCAGCTCTCCGATCAGGGACGCAGAAGAAAAACTGTTTTTT.